The clone carrying this T cell receptor beta chain was seen at least ten times. As yet, its antigen is unknown. One entry per CDR3 protein, called by TCRdb with MiXCR from the 5' RACE reads. Of a few hundred thousand distinct CDR3 sequences in the sample, about 8.9% were seen once. The data are from a study of identical twins. Between the trimmed V and J ends, which lost 8 bases and 3 bases, there was a span of 18 bases. The germline V gene encodes CDR1 MNHEY and CDR2 SMNVEV (reference sequence). CDR3 length equals 15 residues. Notes on the study in general: Excess low generation probability was seen in twin-shared out-of-frame alpha sequences. Among beta out-of-frame sequences, excess sharing between twins appeared weaker. Invariant populations such as MAIT and iNKT cells could partly muddle zero-insertion analyses.

These data also featured in a second study, about yellow fever vaccine responses in identical twins. That investigation notes: The T cell response to vaccination in identical twins was reportedly partly convergent and partly personalized.

The source is a woman under 30 in good health. Sequencing used memory (CD45RO+) T cells sorted from blood. This chain uses TRBV27 with TRBJ2-3; no clear D gene. The CDR3 is CASRGDPLGTDTQYF. CDR3 sequence (DNA): TGTGCCAGCCGTGGGGATCCCTTAGGGACAGATACGCAGTATTTT.